This T cell receptor (beta chain) is drawn from a study of Graves' ophthalmopathy and Graves' hyperthyroidism. Donors with ophthalmopathy: moderate-to-severe activity, CAS ≥3, NOSPECS ≥4, duration under 3 months. The authors amplified TCR beta CDR3 regions, and they did so from RNA transcripts for repertoire sequencing. RT-PCR with HTBI primers came first, then second-round multiplex PCR. TCRdb re-called the multiplex PCR reads through MiXCR, storing one row per CDR3 protein. Of hundreds of thousands of distinct CDR3 sequences in the sample, roughly 41% were seen once. This clonotype showed up just a few times. The antigen is not known. Study-level points and caveats: Cross-validated, the 13-signature model showed 87.88%/81.08% sensitivity/specificity, and 80%/75% in the test set. Appearing in blood as well were most expanded thyroid clonotypes above 0.001 frequency.

The CDR3 has 19 amino acids. Unmatched junction bases numbered 17, after V lost 7 bases and J lost 4 bases. The sequenced material came from peripheral blood. The chain has TRBV12-3 or TRBV12-4 and TRBJ2-6; 9 nucleotides match TRBD1. The sequence was collected from an adult man with Graves' ophthalmopathy. The CDR3 spells CASTPADRGTEVGANVLTF. As DNA, the CDR3 is TGTGCCAGCACTCCTGCAGACAGGGGGACGGAGGTCGGGGCCAACGTCCTGACTTTC.